This paragraph covers one T cell receptor beta chain sequence. This sample is part of a study of T cells in tumors after PD-1 blockade. Turning to the study itself: Daily vismodegib 150 mg continued in a subset of anti-PD-1-treated patients.

TCRdb's copy holds only in-frame clones and misses some; the assay was immunoSEQ multiplex PCR. The sample contains 60,000 or so clones, roughly 78% of which appear only once. The sequenced sample was PBMCs, obtained before anti-PD-1 treatment. The receptor was derived from a human donor with basal cell carcinoma.

The CDR3 nucleotides are TGCGCCAGCAGCCGGGACGGACGATATGAGGGAAACACCATATATTTT. Its translation is CASSRDGRYEGNTIYF. The chain uses TRBV23-1 and TRBJ1-3, with a possible D match to TRBD1 (5 bases). TRBV23-1 is designated an ORF whose function remains uncertain. Trimming pared 6 bases from V and 4 bases from J, leaving 19 bases between. The CDR3 is made up of 16 amino acids.